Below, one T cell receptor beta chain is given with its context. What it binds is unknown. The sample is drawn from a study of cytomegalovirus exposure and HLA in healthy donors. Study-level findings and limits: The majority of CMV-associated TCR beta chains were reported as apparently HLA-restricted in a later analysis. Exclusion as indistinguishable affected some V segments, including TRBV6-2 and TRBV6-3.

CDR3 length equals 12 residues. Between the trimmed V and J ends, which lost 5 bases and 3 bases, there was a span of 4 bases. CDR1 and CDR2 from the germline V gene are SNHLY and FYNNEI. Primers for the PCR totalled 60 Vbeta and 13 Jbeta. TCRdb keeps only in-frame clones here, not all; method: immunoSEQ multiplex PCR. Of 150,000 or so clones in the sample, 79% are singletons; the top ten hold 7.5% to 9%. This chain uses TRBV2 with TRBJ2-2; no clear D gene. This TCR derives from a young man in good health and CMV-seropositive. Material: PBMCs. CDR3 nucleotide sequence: TGTGCCAGCAGTATATACACCGGGGAGCTGTTTTTT. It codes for CASSIYTGELFF. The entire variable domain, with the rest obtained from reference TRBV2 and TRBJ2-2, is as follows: EPEVTQTPSHQVTQMGQEVILRCVPISNHLYFYWYRQILGQKVEFLVSFYNNEISEKSEIFDDQFSVERPDGSNFTLKIRSTKLEDSAMYFCASSIYTGELFFGEGSRLTVL.